This T cell receptor beta chain comes out of a study of T-cell reconstitution after alpha-beta-depleted transplantation in children. For TCRbeta, the library was prepared with unique molecular identifiers. TCRdb re-derived calls from the PCR reads in MiXCR, one entry per CDR3 protein. The table records nearly 550,000 distinct CDR3 sequences, approximately 16% of them present only once. V lost 0 bases, J lost 0 bases, and 8 bases lay in between. The CDR3 runs 15 residues. CDR1 and CDR2 (germline): SGHRS, YFSETQ. The chain employs TRBV5-1 and TRBJ2-3; D gene uncertain. Sequences were derived from PBMCs from the stem cell graft donor, sampled from the stem cell graft. The receptor was derived from a human donor who donated a stem cell graft to a child with acute lymphoblastic leukemia. CDR3 residues: CASSLAQLSTDTQYF. The CDR3 bases are TGCGCCAGCAGCTTGGCGCAGCTCAGCACAGATACGCAGTATTTT.